This note documents a single T cell receptor beta chain sequence. Its specific antigen is unknown. Qualities for individual bases were not recorded, and no much larger clone is one base off. The cohort comprised some 680 healthy bone marrow donors. At the time of sampling, all cohort members were nominally healthy, though unrecorded immune exposures were likely present. The donor was CMV seronegative and was included in the group of a few hundred seronegative cohort members. Every donor gave a peripheral blood sample, and the peripheral blood mononuclear cells from that sample were used for TCR beta sequencing. The Qiagen DNeasy Blood Extraction Kit was used to extract genomic DNA from the blood cell samples. The entry originates in a study of cytomegalovirus exposure and HLA in healthy donors (TCRdb year 2017). Looking at the study overall: In an earlier analysis of 587 of the donors, approximately 260 Gb of sequence data and just under 120 million unique TCR beta sequences from roughly 200 million T cells were reported. An early release that covered about 600 HLA-typed donors contained approximately 300 gigabases of sequencing data and roughly 84 million unique TCR sequences. Of the 398 genotyped donors, 65% to 90% fell in the genetic ancestry cluster associated with self-reported Caucasian donors. The study was designed to test whether signatures of past pathogen exposure could be identified by cataloging public T cell receptors. The study profiled the T cell repertoires of 550 to 700 subjects by immunosequencing and related them to cytomegalovirus serostatus. In addition to the first cohort of 666 subjects, a separate validation cohort of around 110 different subjects was used. High-throughput TCR immunosequencing, statistical association of individual TCRs with disease status, and machine learning were combined to predict cytomegalovirus infection status. A later analysis re-analyzed previously published TCR beta repertoires from roughly 630 donors and added high-resolution HLA genotyping to study TCR occurrence patterns. Rather than drawing on any new phenotypic data, the later analysis identified candidate immune exposures from TCR beta sequences and the way those sequences occurred across donors. In an earlier analysis of 587 of the donors, high-throughput TCR beta sequencing was used to judge whether each TCR beta V gene segment behaved as functional or pseudogenic. Donor age, sex, ethnicity and CMV serostatus were compiled alongside the repertoire data. Genome-wide SNP genotypes for about 65% of the 666 donors were used in a later genetic analysis, which treated that subset as a discovery cohort. All discovery cohort repertoires had been generated using a single sequencing platform. HLA typing included class I and class II loci at four-digit resolution. The number of typed donors differed by locus: roughly 629-640 for A, B, C, DRB1 and DQB1; some 500 for DQA1; around 580 for DPA1; and roughly 450 for DPB1. Because of strong linkage in the cohort, a handful of DR-DQ haplotypes were treated as single units for association and clustering. On average, 235,054 unique TCR beta nucleotide sequences were sequenced per donor among about 400 genotyped donors of the cohort, with roughly a sixth of those sequences being non-productive. The investigation overall reported the following: Compared with the 666-donor mean, donors in an Asian-associated ancestry cluster had fewer N-insertions in productive TCRs, according to a later genetic analysis. Only TCR beta chains were sequenced in this cohort, and the absence of alpha or paired-chain data limited detectable features. In a later analysis, the rate of TCR association differed among HLA loci, with DRB1 alleles having the most associated TCRs and HLA-C alleles having the fewest. A few of the identified cytomegalovirus-associated TCR beta chains were confirmed in vitro to be specific for cytomegalovirus antigens. A later analysis associated about 17,000 TCR beta sequences with specific HLA alleles at a false discovery rate of 0.05. Because counts were too low, some 17 rarely observed V segments, including chromosome 9 orphons, were excluded from the earlier analysis of some 590 of the donors. V-gene and J-gene trimming of TCR beta chains was associated with a missense DCLRE1C variant in a later genetic analysis, and the association was replicated in an independent cohort. In a later analysis, HLA-associated TCR beta chains showed more clonal expansion and lower generation probabilities than non-associated chains that were equally common. Most TCR sequences were observed very rarely across donors, whereas some public TCRs were present in many individuals. Cytomegalovirus status was reported to be diagnosed by the classifier with high specificity and sensitivity in both the original and validation cohorts. A further reported finding was that TCR beta sequences accurately predicted the HLA-A and HLA-B alleles for most subjects in the first cohort. For the cohort, immune exposure information was limited to CMV serostatus. Presence/absence analyses assumed roughly uniform sequencing depth across donors, an assumption that may not hold. A later analysis found that most CMV-associated TCR beta chains appeared HLA-restricted, with HLA associations seemingly driven largely by CMV exposure. A cluster of highly shared sequence variants was judged likely to be a technical artifact of the sequencing pipeline. In an earlier analysis of approximately 590 of the donors, most TCR beta V segments appeared in productive rearrangements about 90% or about 30% of the time, broadly matching IMGT annotations. The authors suggested that the approach could potentially be generalized to other disease states and immunological phenotypes. A total of 164 TCR beta chains were listed by the study as associated with cytomegalovirus. When HLA alleles, especially DR and DQ, strongly co-occurred, TCR associations were difficult to assign to individual alleles. HLA typing was unavailable for some donors at each locus, so association tests used only the typed subset. Some IMGT-functional V segments, including TRBV6-2 and TRBV6-3, could not be distinguished by the 87-base-pair reads and were therefore excluded. A later analysis reported that several top co-occurrence clusters appeared linked to parvovirus B19, influenza, CMV and Epstein-Barr virus. Linkage disequilibrium might explain the correlated functional status among segregating V segments, but an unknown experimental factor could not be ruled out.

The V and J ends are trimmed by 2 bases and 6 bases, leaving 17 bases between them. Including cysteine and phenylalanine, the CDR3 has 15 amino acids. Only CDR3 DNA remains: 45 bases, in frame from the first base. The CDR1 and CDR2 encoded by the germline V gene are MDHEN and SYDVKM. The method was the immunoSEQ multiplex PCR assay. For the multiplex PCR, a mixture combining 60 forward primers for TCR Vbeta segments and 13 reverse primers for TCR Jbeta segments was used. The CDR3 region of rearranged TCR beta genes was amplified from genomic DNA by a multiplex PCR assay. The Illumina HiSeq System was used to sequence the amplified TCR beta libraries as 87-base-pair reads. In the original analysis: In a later analysis, 70 million to 95 million unique TCR beta chains were counted across the roughly 670 repertoires, and about 10 million of these chains were shared by at least two donors. A nearest-neighbor algorithm error-corrected the raw reads and collapsed the reads into unique sequences, merging closely related sequences to remove PCR and sequencing errors. V, D and J gene segments were assigned by aligning CDR3 sequences to IMGT reference sequences. For a sequence to be retained, a match of at least six nucleotides to both a V gene segment and a J gene segment was required. Rearrangements were classified as productive when the CDR3 lacked stop codons and remained in frame with V and J, and all other rearrangements were classified as non-productive. Following IMGT convention, CDR3 was defined as the stretch from the second conserved V-encoded cysteine to the conserved J-encoded phenylalanine. The earlier analysis of more than 450 of the donors excluded sequences that lacked an unambiguous match to a single V gene segment. An earlier analysis of fewer than 650 of the donors classified V segments as functional when productive rearrangements were above 56.7% and as segregating when the standard deviation between donors was above 5%. A statistical classification framework was built to diagnose cytomegalovirus status from the catalog of TCR beta chain sequences. A later analysis assigned V and J genes by comparing TCR nucleotide sequences with IMGT/GENE-DB human TR gene sequences. Using the TCRdist pipeline, a later analysis assigned CDR3 sequences along with most-parsimonious VDJ recombination scenarios. In a later analysis, each TCR beta chain was defined by its CDR3 amino acid sequence together with its V-gene family, and reads lacking a unique V-gene family were excluded. In a later analysis, fewer than 650 highly shared, low-generation-probability nucleotide sequences were removed to address suspected cross-contamination and a sequencing artifact. In a later analysis, a clonal expansion index was calculated for each public chain from normalized within-repertoire ranks of inferred template counts. In a later analysis, generation probabilities were computed using a VDJ recombination model fitted to out-of-frame rearrangements, and the results were checked against IGoR. A later analysis scored TCR-TCR, TCR-HLA and TCR-CMV co-occurrence with hypergeometric tests, applying a repertoire-size bias correction to TCR pairs. To estimate false discovery rates, a later analysis permuted the HLA or CMV assignments 20 times. In a later analysis, co-occurring TCRs were grouped using DBSCAN, and TCRdist sequence similarity was added for clustering within HLA-allele-positive subsets. Repertoires with fewer than 30,000 or more than 120,000 public chains were left out of co-occurrence clustering, as were about 5 repertoires with anomalous nucleotide sharing. Held by TCRdb, this immuneACCESS table contains in-frame sequences only and omits some clones. Under half of the omission traces to an unresolved V gene where checked; the cause of the rest is unknown. V and J calls and clone size are copied from that table; D and trimming were computed from the DNA. The sample table holds more than 120,000 clones, of which over 75% were seen once. Around 2.5% of the sample belongs to the ten largest clones.

Specimen: PBMCs. The clonotype originates from a male donor in good health and CMV-seronegative. The chain joins TRBV28 to TRBJ2-7; 6 matching bases give a weak D call of TRBD2. The DNA sequence is given as TGTGCCAGCAGTTTAGTATCGCGGGCGGGGAGCGAGCAGTACTTC. The resulting protein is CASSLVSRAGSEQYF.